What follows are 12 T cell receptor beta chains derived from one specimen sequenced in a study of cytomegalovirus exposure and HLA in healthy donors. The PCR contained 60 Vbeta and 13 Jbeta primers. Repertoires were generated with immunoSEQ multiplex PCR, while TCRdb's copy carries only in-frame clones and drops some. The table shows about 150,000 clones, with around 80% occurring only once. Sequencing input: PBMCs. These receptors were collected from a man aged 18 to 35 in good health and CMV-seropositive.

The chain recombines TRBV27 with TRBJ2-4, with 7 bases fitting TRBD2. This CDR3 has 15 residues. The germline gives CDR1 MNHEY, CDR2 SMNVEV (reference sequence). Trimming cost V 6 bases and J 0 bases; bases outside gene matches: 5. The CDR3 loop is CASSTREGAKNIQYF. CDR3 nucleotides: TGTGCCAGCAGCACAAGGGAGGGAGCCAAAAACATTCAGTACTTC.

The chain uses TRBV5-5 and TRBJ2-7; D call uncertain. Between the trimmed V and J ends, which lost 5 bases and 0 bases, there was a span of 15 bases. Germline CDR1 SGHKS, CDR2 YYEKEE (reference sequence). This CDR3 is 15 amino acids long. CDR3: CASSSGPLSSYEQYF. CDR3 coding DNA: TGTGCCAGCAGTTCCGGTCCACTGAGCTCCTACGAGCAGTACTTC.

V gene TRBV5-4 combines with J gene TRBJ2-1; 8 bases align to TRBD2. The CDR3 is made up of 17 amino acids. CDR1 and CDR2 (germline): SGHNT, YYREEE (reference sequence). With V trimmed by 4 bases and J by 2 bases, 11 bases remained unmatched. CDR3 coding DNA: TGTGCCAGCAGCCCCCTTTGGCGGGAGGCACCCTACAATGAGCAGTTCTTC. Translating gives CASSPLWREAPYNEQFF. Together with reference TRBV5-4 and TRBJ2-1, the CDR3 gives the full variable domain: ETGVTQSPTHLIKTRGQQVTLRCSSQSGHNTVSWYQQALGQGPQFIFQYYREEENGRGNFPPRFSGLQFPNYSSELNVNALELDDSALYLCASSPLWREAPYNEQFFGPGTRLTVL.

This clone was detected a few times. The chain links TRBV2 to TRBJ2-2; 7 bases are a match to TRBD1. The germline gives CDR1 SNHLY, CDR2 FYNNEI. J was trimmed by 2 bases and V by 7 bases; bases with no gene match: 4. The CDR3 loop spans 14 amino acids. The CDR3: CASTRDSNTGELFF. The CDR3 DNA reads TGTGCCAGCACTCGGGACAGTAACACCGGGGAGCTGTTTTTT.

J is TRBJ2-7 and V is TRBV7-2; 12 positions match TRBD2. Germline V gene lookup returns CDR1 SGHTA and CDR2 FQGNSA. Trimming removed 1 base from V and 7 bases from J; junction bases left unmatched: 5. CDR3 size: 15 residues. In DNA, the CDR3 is TGTGCCAGCAGCTTAGTTGCTAGCGGGAGGGGTGAGCAGTACTTC. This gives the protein CASSLVASGRGEQYF.

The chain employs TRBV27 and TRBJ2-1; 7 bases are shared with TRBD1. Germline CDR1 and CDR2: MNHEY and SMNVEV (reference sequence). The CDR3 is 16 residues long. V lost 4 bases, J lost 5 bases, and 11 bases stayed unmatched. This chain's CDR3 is CASSYRTGSVHNEQFF. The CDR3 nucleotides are TGTGCCAGCAGTTACCGGACAGGCAGCGTGCACAATGAGCAGTTCTTC.

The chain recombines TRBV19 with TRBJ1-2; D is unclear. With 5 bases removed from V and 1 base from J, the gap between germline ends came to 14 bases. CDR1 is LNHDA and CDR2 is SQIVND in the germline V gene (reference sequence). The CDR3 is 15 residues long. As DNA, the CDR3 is TGTGCCAGTAGTCTTTCTAGCACCGTTAACTATGGCTACACCTTC. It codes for CASSLSSTVNYGYTF.

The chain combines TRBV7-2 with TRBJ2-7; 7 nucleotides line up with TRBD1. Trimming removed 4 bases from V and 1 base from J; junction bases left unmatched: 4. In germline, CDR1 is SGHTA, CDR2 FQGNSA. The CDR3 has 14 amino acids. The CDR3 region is CASSSRQGSYEQYF. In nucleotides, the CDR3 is TGTGCCAGCAGCTCCAGACAGGGTTCCTACGAGCAGTACTTC.

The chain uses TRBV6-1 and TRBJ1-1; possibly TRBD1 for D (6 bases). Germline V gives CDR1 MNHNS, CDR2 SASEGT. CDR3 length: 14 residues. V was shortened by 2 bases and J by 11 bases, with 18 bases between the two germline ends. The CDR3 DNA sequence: TGTGCCAGCAGTGAAAGGGGCGACAGGTACTGGGCTTTCTTT. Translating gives CASSERGDRYWAFF.

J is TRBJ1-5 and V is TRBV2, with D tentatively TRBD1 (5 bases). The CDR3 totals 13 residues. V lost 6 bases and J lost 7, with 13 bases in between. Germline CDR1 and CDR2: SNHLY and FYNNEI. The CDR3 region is CASRSRVEQPQHF. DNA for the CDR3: TGTGCCAGCAGGTCCAGGGTAGAACAGCCCCAGCATTTT.

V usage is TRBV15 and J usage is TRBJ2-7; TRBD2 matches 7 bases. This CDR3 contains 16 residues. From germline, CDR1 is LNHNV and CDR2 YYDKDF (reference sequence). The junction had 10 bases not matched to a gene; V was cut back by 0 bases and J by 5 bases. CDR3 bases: TGTGCCACCAGCAGAGAGTGGCAACGGGGAGGGGACGAGCAGTACTTC. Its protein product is CATSREWQRGGDEQYF.

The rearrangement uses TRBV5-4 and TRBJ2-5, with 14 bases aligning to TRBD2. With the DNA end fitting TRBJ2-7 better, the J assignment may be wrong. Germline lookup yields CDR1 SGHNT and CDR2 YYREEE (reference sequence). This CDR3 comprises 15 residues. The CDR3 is CASSSRTSGRNEQYF. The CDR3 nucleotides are TGTGCCAGCTCCTCAAGGACTAGCGGGAGGAACGAGCAGTACTTC.